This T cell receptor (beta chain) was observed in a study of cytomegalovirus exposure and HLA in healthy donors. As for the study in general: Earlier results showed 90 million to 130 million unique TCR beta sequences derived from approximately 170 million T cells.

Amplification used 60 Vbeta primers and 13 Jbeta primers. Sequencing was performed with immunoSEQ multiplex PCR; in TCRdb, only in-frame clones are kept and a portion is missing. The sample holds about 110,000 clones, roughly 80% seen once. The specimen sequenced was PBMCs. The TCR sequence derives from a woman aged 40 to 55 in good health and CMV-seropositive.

The CDR3, as DNA: TGCGCCAGCAGCTTGTTGACATCCAACACTGAAGCTTTCTTT. Translated: CASSLLTSNTEAFF. The V gene is TRBV5-1, the J gene TRBJ1-1; D is unclear. The CDR3 consists of 14 residues. Germline CDR1 SGHRS, CDR2 YFSETQ. V was cut by 1 base and J by 2 bases, with 9 bases left in between.